The T cell receptor (beta chain) described here comes from a study of graft-versus-host responses after intestinal transplantation. Turning to the study itself: As for transplant type, recipients had multivisceral, liver-intestinal, or isolated intestinal grafts. All recipients got anti-thymocyte globulin induction, then tacrolimus and steroids for 2 to 4 years.

Graft tissue processing released intraepithelial and lamina propria lymphocytes. In this sample, this clone turned up a few times. Its target is unknown. The CDR3 length is 15 residues. V gave up 4 bases and J gave up 2 bases; unmatched junction bases: 5. CDR1 is SGHKS and CDR2 is YYEKEE in the germline V gene (reference sequence). Sequenced by immunoSEQ multiplex PCR; TCRdb stores in-frame clones only, minus some. The sample gives several thousand clones, approximately 71% of which show up once; around 20% is in the top ten. Overall study findings and caveats: Allograft graft-versus-host to host-versus-graft clonal ratios ran high in patients with graft-donor T cell macrochimerism. HvG clone declines early post-transplant were associated with peak circulating GvH levels.

Sequenced here: ileum tissue, sampled roughly 240 days after intestinal transplantation. This clonotype originated in a human patient who received an intestinal transplant, so some T cells may come from the graft donor. This chain joins TRBV5-5 and TRBJ2-7, with TRBD2 identical over 11 bases. CDR3 coding DNA: TGTGCCAGCAGCCCAACTAGCGGGGGAACCTACGAGCAGTACTTC. Its translation: CASSPTSGGTYEQYF.